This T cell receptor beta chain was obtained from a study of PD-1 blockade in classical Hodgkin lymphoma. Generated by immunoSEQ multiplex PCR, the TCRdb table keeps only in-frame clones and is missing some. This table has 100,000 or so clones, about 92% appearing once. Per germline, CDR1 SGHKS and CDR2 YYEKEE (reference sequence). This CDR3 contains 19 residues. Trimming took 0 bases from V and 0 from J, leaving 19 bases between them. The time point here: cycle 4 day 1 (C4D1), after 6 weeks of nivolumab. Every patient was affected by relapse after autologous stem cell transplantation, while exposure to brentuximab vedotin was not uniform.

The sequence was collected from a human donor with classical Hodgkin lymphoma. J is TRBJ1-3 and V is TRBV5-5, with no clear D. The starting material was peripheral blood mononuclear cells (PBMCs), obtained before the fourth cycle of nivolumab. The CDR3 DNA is TGTGCCAGCAGCTTGGGGGATACCTTGATGGGGTTCTCTGGAAACACCATATATTTT. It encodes CASSLGDTLMGFSGNTIYF.